The rows below give T cell receptor beta chains drawn from one sample of a study of cytomegalovirus exposure and HLA in healthy donors. Clones were read by immunoSEQ multiplex PCR, and TCRdb kept only the in-frame ones, dropping some. This sample has some 170,000 clones, with roughly 80% found just once. The source material was PBMCs. The source is a woman aged 25 to 39 in good health and CMV-seropositive. CDR3s include the opening cysteine and the closing phenylalanine or tryptophan. Fields, in order: V gene, D gene, clone size, J gene, CDR3 length, CDR3 DNA, CDR3 protein. A D gene is named only where the DNA matches it firmly. The size field is filled for only some rows; it gives once, few, many or a size class.

v_gene: TRBV9; d_gene: TRBD2; abundance: .; j_gene: TRBJ2-7; len: 14; CDR3nt: TGTGCCAGCAGCGCCTGGGGGGGTAATGACGAGCAGTACTTC; CDR3aa: CASSAWGGNDEQYF
v_gene: TRBV19; d_gene: .; abundance: once; j_gene: TRBJ2-4; len: 16; CDR3nt: TGTGCCAGTAGTGCCGGGGACTCCCCAGCCAAAAACATTCAGTACTTC; CDR3aa: CASSAGDSPAKNIQYF
v_gene: TRBV4-2; d_gene: TRBD2; abundance: .; j_gene: TRBJ2-5; len: 16; CDR3nt: TGTGCCAGCAGCTTTACCCTAGCGGGGGTTCAAGAGACCCAGTACTTC; CDR3aa: CASSFTLAGVQETQYF
v_gene: TRBV29-1; d_gene: .; abundance: few; j_gene: TRBJ1-4; len: 14; CDR3nt: TGCAGCGTCTTCGGGGGGAAGGCTAATGAAAAACTGTTTTTT; CDR3aa: CSVFGGKANEKLFF
v_gene: TRBV5-4; d_gene: .; abundance: .; j_gene: TRBJ1-2; len: 13; CDR3nt: TGTGCCAGCAGCTTAGACAGCCGCTATGGCTACACCTTC; CDR3aa: CASSLDSRYGYTF
v_gene: TRBV9; d_gene: .; abundance: .; j_gene: TRBJ2-1; len: 16; CDR3nt: TGTGCCAGCAGCGTAGGAGGGCCCTTCTCCTACAATGAGCAGTTCTTC; CDR3aa: CASSVGGPFSYNEQFF
v_gene: TRBV6-5; d_gene: .; abundance: .; j_gene: TRBJ2-5; len: 15; CDR3nt: TGTGCCAGCAGTTACGGACACTCTGGCGGAGAGACCCAGTACTTC; CDR3aa: CASSYGHSGGETQYF
v_gene: TRBV30; d_gene: TRBD1; abundance: .; j_gene: TRBJ2-2; len: 14; CDR3nt: TGTGCCTGGAGGGGGACAGGAGTCACCGGGGAGCTGTTTTTT; CDR3aa: CAWRGTGVTGELFF
v_gene: TRBV19; d_gene: TRBD2; abundance: .; j_gene: TRBJ2-6; len: 17; CDR3nt: TGTGCCAGTAGCAGCCGGGAGGGCCTCTCTGGGGCCAACGTCCTGACTTTC; CDR3aa: CASSSREGLSGANVLTF
v_gene: TRBV6-5; d_gene: TRBD1; abundance: once; j_gene: TRBJ1-6; len: 14; CDR3nt: TGTGCCAGCAGTAGACAGGGGTTAAATTCACCCCTCCACTTT; CDR3aa: CASSRQGLNSPLHF